The 21 T cell receptor beta chains presented below share a single source sample, sequenced in a study of T cells after yellow fever vaccination. TCRdb re-called the 5' RACE reads with MiXCR, one entry per CDR3 protein. The sample has nearly 350,000 distinct CDR3 sequences; 7% to 10% are singletons. Specimen: PBMCs, collected roughly 47 days after the first yellow fever vaccination. These receptors came from a man aged 18 to 35 who received the YFV17D yellow fever vaccine.

This clonotype was recorded many times. This chain joins TRBV12-3 or TRBV12-4 and TRBJ2-5; the D gene could be TRBD1 or TRBD2 (5 bases each). The CDR3 length is 12 residues. The V end was cut by 5 bases, the J end by 4 bases, with 8 bases between. The CDR3 loop reads CASSRGPETQYF. As DNA, the CDR3 is TGTGCCAGCAGTCGGGGCCCAGAGACCCAGTACTTC.

This rearrangement joins TRBV10-3 to TRBJ1-6; D is undetermined. Germline V CDR1 and CDR2: ENHRY, SYGVKD. This CDR3 has 14 amino acids. V shed 4 bases and J shed 8 bases, with 12 bases lying between them. CDR3 residues: CAISVASDDSPLHF. The CDR3 DNA follows: TGTGCCATCAGTGTAGCCTCGGACGATTCACCCCTCCACTTT.

This clonotype has just a few counts. This chain uses TRBV7-3 with TRBJ2-3, with 8 bases fitting TRBD1. Losses at the gene ends were 5 bases for V and 7 bases for J; bases not matched to a gene: 11. The CDR3 is made up of 15 amino acids. Looked up from germline, CDR1 is SGHTA and CDR2 is FQGTGA. CDR3 region: CASSPTGTGINTQYF. Here the CDR3 DNA reads TGTGCCAGCAGCCCTACCGGGACAGGTATTAATACGCAGTATTTT. Full variable domain (missing parts from reference TRBV7-3 and TRBJ2-3): GAGVSQTPSNKVTEKGKYVELRCDPISGHTALYWYRQSLGQGPEFLIYFQGTGAADDSGLPNDRFFAVRPEGSVSTLKIQRTERGDSAVYLCASSPTGTGINTQYFGPGTRLTVL.

There are a few counts of this clonotype. The chain has TRBV5-1 and TRBJ2-5, with a tentative D call TRBD2 (6 bases). Trimming cost V 8 bases and J 4 bases, with 15 bases left between them. Germline lookup yields CDR1 SGHRS and CDR2 YFSETQ. The CDR3 has 13 amino acids. The CDR3, as DNA: TGCGCCAGTCGCGGGGATTGGGGAGAGACCCAGTACTTC. This gives the protein CASRGDWGETQYF.

As DNA, the CDR3 is TGCAGTGCTAGAGATTGGAGCGGGGAGCATTATGGCTACACCTTC. Its protein is CSARDWSGEHYGYTF. The chain links TRBV20-1 to TRBJ1-2; D remains unclear. This CDR3 has 15 amino acids. Trimming stripped 0 bases from V and 5 bases from J, with 16 bases between. Per germline, CDR1 DFQATT and CDR2 SNEGSKA (reference sequence).

This clonotype occurred a few times. V and J are TRBV6-5 and TRBJ2-3, with 8 bases fitting TRBD2. CDR1 MNHEY and CDR2 SVGAGI come from the germline V gene. Unmatched junction bases numbered 6, after V lost 4 bases and J lost 3 bases. The CDR3 consists of 15 residues. The CDR3 is CASSWRGASTDTQYF. The CDR3 DNA reads TGTGCCAGCAGTTGGCGGGGGGCCTCAACAGATACGCAGTATTTT.

The gene calls are TRBV24-1 and TRBJ2-3; TRBD1 aligns across 10 bases. Looked up from germline, CDR1 is KGHDR and CDR2 is SFDVKD. With 0 bases clipped from V and 3 bases from J, the junction kept 2 bases outside the gene matches. The CDR3 sequence is 16 residues long. The CDR3 reads CATSDLVGQGTDTQYF. The CDR3 DNA is TGTGCCACCAGTGATTTGGTGGGACAGGGGACAGATACGCAGTATTTT.

This rearrangement joins TRBV7-2 to TRBJ2-2; the D gene is possibly TRBD2 (5 bases). CDR1 SGHTA and CDR2 FQGNSA come from the germline V gene. The V and J ends lost 0 bases and 3 bases respectively, with 8 bases between them. The CDR3 is made up of 15 amino acids. CDR3 bases: TGTGCCAGCAGCTTAGCGTCTAGCTACACCGGGGAGCTGTTTTTT. This gives the protein CASSLASSYTGELFF.

The sample holds many counts of this clonotype. V is TRBV20-1 and J is TRBJ1-2; TRBD1 matches at 11 bases. The CDR3 totals 13 residues. The germline gives CDR1 DFQATT, CDR2 SNEGSKA (reference sequence). The junction had 5 bases not matched to a gene; V was cut back by 3 bases and J by 8 bases. The CDR3: CSARDRGPWGYTF. CDR3 sequence (DNA): TGCAGTGCTAGGGACAGGGGGCCCTGGGGCTACACCTTC.

This clonotype has a handful of counts. The chain carries TRBV6-1 and TRBJ1-2; D is undetermined. The V and J ends lost 5 bases and 0 bases respectively, with 10 bases between them. Germline loops: CDR1 MNHNS, CDR2 SASEGT. The CDR3 totals 14 residues. CDR3 in amino acids: CASSPPTSNYGYTF. The CDR3 nucleotides read TGTGCCAGCAGTCCTCCGACATCTAACTATGGCTACACCTTC.

This clonotype has more than one count but fewer than ten. The chain recombines TRBV6-5 with TRBJ2-5, with D hard to call. The V gene lost 0 bases and the J gene lost 1 base, with 12 bases spanning the gap. Looked up from germline, CDR1 is MNHEY and CDR2 is SVGAGI. The CDR3 runs to 16 residues. In DNA form, the CDR3 reads TGTGCCAGCAGTTACTCCGCCTGGACCACCCAAGAGACCCAGTACTTC. Protein product: CASSYSAWTTQETQYF.

The chain employs TRBV7-8 and TRBJ1-1, with a possible D match to TRBD1 (6 bases). The CDR3 is 17 residues long. Trimming removed 0 bases from V and 3 bases from J, with 17 bases in between. Germline V gene lookup returns CDR1 SGHVS and CDR2 FQNEAQ. The CDR3 reads CASSLATGRGRDTEAFF. CDR3 nucleotide sequence: TGTGCCAGCAGCTTAGCAACAGGGAGAGGTAGAGACACTGAAGCTTTCTTT. Full variable domain (remainder filled in from reference TRBV7-8 and TRBJ1-1): GAGVSQSPRYKVAKRGQDVALRCDPISGHVSLFWYQQALGQGPEFLTYFQNEAQLDKSGLPSDRFFAERPEGSVSTLKIQRTQQEDSAVYLCASSLATGRGRDTEAFFGQGTRLTVV.

This clonotype was detected a few times. The chain links TRBV19 to TRBJ1-1; D is undetermined. CDR3 length: 14 residues. The V gene's germline CDR1 is LNHDA and CDR2 SQIVND (reference sequence). V was shortened by 1 base and J by 5 bases, with 11 bases between the two germline ends. CDR3 bases: TGTGCCAGTAGTATAGGGACCGCGGGAACTGAAGCTTTCTTT. This sequence encodes CASSIGTAGTEAFF.

This clonotype was seen a handful of times. The chain links TRBV12-3 or TRBV12-4 to TRBJ1-1; the D gene is possibly TRBD1 (5 bases). The length of the CDR3 is 15 residues. Trimming took 6 bases from V and 3 from J, leaving 17 bases between them. The chain's CDR3 is CASSTRGGAYTEAFF. The CDR3 DNA follows: TGTGCCAGCAGCACACGAGGCGGGGCCTACACTGAAGCTTTCTTT.

This clonotype appeared many times. CDR3 nucleotide sequence: TGTGCCAGCAGCCCTATAAGGAGGGGAAGGAGCGGGGAGCTGTTTTTT. The encoded protein is CASSPIRRGRSGELFF. The chain uses TRBV7-8 and TRBJ2-2; a weak D match, TRBD2 (6 bases). Germline V gene sequence: CDR1 SGHVS, CDR2 FQNEAQ. V lost 5 bases and J 7 bases, leaving 20 bases between the germline ends. The CDR3 runs 16 residues.

This clonotype was counted a few times. The CDR3 loop is CACWEAGAPNTGELFF. The CDR3 coding sequence is TGTGCCTGCTGGGAGGCGGGGGCCCCGAACACCGGGGAGCTGTTTTTT. V is TRBV6-1 and J is TRBJ2-2; maybe TRBD2 (7 bases). CDR1 is MNHNS, CDR2 SASEGT, per germline. The V end lost 11 bases, the J end lost 0 bases, and 19 bases lay between the germline ends. CDR3 length: 16 amino acids.

The chain joins TRBV5-1 to TRBJ1-2, with 7 bases aligning to TRBD1. V trimming: 3 bases; J trimming: 0 bases; junction bases outside the gene matches: 2. CDR3 size: 14 residues. CDR1 and CDR2 (germline): SGHRS, YFSETQ. As DNA, the CDR3 is TGCGCCAGCAGCTCGGGACAGCCTAACTATGGCTACACCTTC. Protein: CASSSGQPNYGYTF.

This clonotype was picked up many times. The chain combines TRBV9 with TRBJ2-1; a weak D match, TRBD1 (6 bases). CDR1 is SGDLS and CDR2 is YYNGEE in the germline V gene. The CDR3 contains 16 residues. Trimming took 0 bases from V and 2 from J, leaving 12 bases between them. The CDR3 region is CASSVGVGGTYNEQFF. For the CDR3, the DNA is TGTGCCAGCAGCGTAGGGGTAGGGGGTACCTACAATGAGCAGTTCTTC. Combining the CDR3 with reference TRBV9 and TRBJ2-1 gives the whole variable domain DSGVTQTPKHLITATGQRVTLRCSPRSGDLSVYWYQQSLDQGLQFLIQYYNGEERAKGNILERFSAQQFPDLHSELNLSSLELGDSALYFCASSVGVGGTYNEQFFGPGTRLTVL.

V is TRBV9 and J is TRBJ2-3; no firm D call. Trimming removed 0 bases from V and 0 bases from J, with 8 bases in between. The CDR3 extends over 15 amino acids. Germline V CDR1 and CDR2: SGDLS, YYNGEE. This chain's CDR3 is CASSVVVGSTDTQYF. The DNA of the CDR3 is TGTGCCAGCAGCGTAGTGGTGGGAAGCACAGATACGCAGTATTTT. The full variable domain, in which reference TRBV9 and TRBJ2-3 provide the parts outside the CDR3, is DSGVTQTPKHLITATGQRVTLRCSPRSGDLSVYWYQQSLDQGLQFLIQYYNGEERAKGNILERFSAQQFPDLHSELNLSSLELGDSALYFCASSVVVGSTDTQYFGPGTRLTVL.

This clonotype was detected a few times. CDR3 sequence reads: CSARGQGSYTGELFF. CDR3 DNA: TGCAGTGCTAGGGGACAGGGGTCCTACACCGGGGAGCTGTTTTTT. The rearrangement uses TRBV20-1 and TRBJ2-2; 10 bases align to TRBD1. Losses at the gene ends were 3 bases for V and 3 bases for J; bases not matched to a gene: 4. The CDR3 is 15 residues long. The germline gives CDR1 DFQATT, CDR2 SNEGSKA (reference sequence).

V is TRBV6-1 and J is TRBJ2-5; D possibly corresponds to TRBD1 (5 bases). The V end was cut by 5 bases, the J end by 4 bases, with 11 bases between. Looked up from germline, CDR1 is MNHNS and CDR2 is SASEGT. The CDR3 contains 13 residues. In DNA form, the CDR3 reads TGTGCCAGCAGTCGCCCTCAGGGAGAGACCCAGTACTTC. Amino acid sequence: CASSRPQGETQYF.